Detailed here is one T cell receptor beta chain. These data belong to a study of blood T cell repertoires in COVID-19. For the study at large: Collection of acute and convalescent COVID-19 samples took place in the United States, Italy and Spain. T cells, B-cell-depleted T cells, or PBMCs supplied cDNA or gDNA.

Per the authors' pipeline: Estimates of nucleated cell counts were drawn from the amplification of reference gene primers. The data were produced by immunoSEQ multiplex PCR, yet TCRdb's version contains in-frame clones alone and is incomplete. V, J and clone size are taken as reported in that table, and D and trimming were inferred from the DNA itself. The profile shows 170,000 or so clones, around nine tenths of them singletons. Germline loops: CDR1 MDHEN, CDR2 SYDVKM. CDR3 length equals 12 residues. V lost 4 bases, J lost 7 bases, and 3 bases stayed unmatched. Sequencing was carried out using peripheral blood. The clonotype comes from a man aged 40-50 years with active or convalescent COVID-19. The chain recombines TRBV28 with TRBJ1-2, with 7 bases that match TRBD1. The DNA of the CDR3 is TGTGCCAGCAGTTCGACAGGGTTTGGCTACACCTTC. Its protein product is CASSSTGFGYTF.